Listed below are T cell receptor beta chains from one sample, sequenced in a study of T cells in Graves' hyperthyroidism and ophthalmopathy. TCRdb re-derived calls from the multiplex PCR reads in MiXCR, one entry per CDR3 protein. The repertoire holds fewer than 400,000 distinct CDR3 sequences, with 16% as singletons. The sequenced sample was blood. These receptors came from a man aged 25-45 years with Graves' hyperthyroidism. Both conserved end residues are part of each CDR3. A D gene is named only where the DNA matches it firmly. Size values are once, few and many counts, or a class for expanded clones, and some rows have none.

d_call	clone_size	v_call	j_call	cdr3_nt	cdr3_aa
.	few	TRBV7-2	TRBJ2-5	TGTGCCAGCAGCGTCGGGACCCCGGGAGAGACCCAGTACTTC	CASSVGTPGETQYF
TRBD1	many	TRBV28	TRBJ2-1	TGTGCCAGCAGGCTCCAGGGGGCCTACAATGAGCAGTTCTTC	CASRLQGAYNEQFF
TRBD2	.	TRBV5-1	TRBJ2-6	TGTGCCAGCAGCTTATGGGGCGGGGGTAGCTCTGGGGCCAACGTCCTGACTTTC	CASSLWGGGSSGANVLTF
.	many	TRBV20-1	TRBJ2-3	TGCAGTCTCAAGCCTAAACCCTTCGGAGATACGCAGTATTTT	CSLKPKPFGDTQYF
.	few	TRBV6-1	TRBJ2-5	TGTGCCAGCAGTGACGGAGGGGGAGAGACCCAGTACTTC	CASSDGGGETQYF
TRBD1	many	TRBV11-2	TRBJ2-1	TGTGCCAGCAGCCAAGACAGGGCCAATGAGCAGTTCTTC	CASSQDRANEQFF
.	.	TRBV28	TRBJ2-5	TGTGCCAGCAGTTCCCCCCGGACGTGGGGGGAGACCCAGTACTTC	CASSSPRTWGETQYF
.	.	TRBV10-3	TRBJ1-4	TGTGCCATCAGTGAGGGAGAAAGACAGACCGAAAAACTGTTTTTT	CAISEGERQTEKLFF
.	many	TRBV24-1	TRBJ1-5	TGTGCCACCAGGGGACAAAGCAATCAGCCCCAGCATTTT	CATRGQSNQPQHF
TRBD1	few	TRBV9	TRBJ1-1	TGTGCCAGCAGCGGAGGGGACAGAAGGTCGGCTTTCTTT	CASSGGDRRSAFF
TRBD1	.	TRBV18	TRBJ2-4	TGTGCCAGCTCACCAGCCGACAGGGGAGGCATTCAGTACTTC	CASSPADRGGIQYF
TRBD2	many	TRBV12-3/TRBV12-4	TRBJ2-1	TGTGCCAGCAGCAAACTAGCGGGGTTGCTTGTGGAGCAGTTCTTC	CASSKLAGLLVEQFF
.	many	TRBV5-1	TRBJ1-1	TGCGCCAGCAGCTCGGATGGGGTATCTGAAGCTTTCTTT	CASSSDGVSEAFF
TRBD1	many	TRBV12-3/TRBV12-4	TRBJ2-2	TGTGCCAGCAGTTTGTCAGGGGGCGAGGCCGGGGAGCTGTTTTTT	CASSLSGGEAGELFF
TRBD1	.	TRBV11-3	TRBJ1-4	TGTGCCAGCAGCTTGTCCGGGACAGAAGATGAAAAACTGTTTTTT	CASSLSGTEDEKLFF
TRBD2	many	TRBV6-1	TRBJ2-7	TGTGCCAGCAGTCCAATTGGACTAGCTGTCACCTACGAGCAGTACTTC	CASSPIGLAVTYEQYF
.	few	TRBV7-2	TRBJ2-1	TGTGCCAGCAGCGCCGACCCTAGCGAGTTCTTC	CASSADPSEFF
.	.	TRBV20-1	TRBJ2-7	TGCAGTGCTAGATCAGCCAGGCCGCCCCGGGTGGGCGAGCAGTACTTC	CSARSARPPRVGEQYF
.	many	TRBV2	TRBJ1-1	TGTGCCAGCAGTGACGACACTGAAGCTTTCTTT	CASSDDTEAFF
.	.	TRBV30	TRBJ1-5	TGTGCCTGGAGCCAACAGGGCCTCAATCAGCCCCAGCATTTT	CAWSQQGLNQPQHF
.	few	TRBV18	TRBJ2-3	TGTGCCAGCTCCAGGCGTAGGGGACTCCCCCCCACAGATACGCAGTATTTT	CASSRRRGLPPTDTQYF
.	many	TRBV12-3/TRBV12-4	TRBJ2-1	TGTGCCAGCAGTTATATCAGGGGTAGCTCCTACAATGAGCAGTTCTTC	CASSYIRGSSYNEQFF
TRBD2	few	TRBV3-1	TRBJ2-1	TGTGCCAGCAGCCAAGATTTAGGCGGGAGGTACTGGGAGAATGAGCAGTTCTTC	CASSQDLGGRYWENEQFF